Sequencing of this T cell receptor beta chain was carried out in a study of T-cell memory formation after mild COVID-19. V was clipped by 4 bases and J by 5 bases, with 20 bases between them. CDR3 length: 16 residues. Germline CDR1 reads SGHRS; CDR2 reads YFSETQ. Study-wide results and limits: Clones that contracted clustered mainly in CM and EM if CD4+ and in EMRA if CD8+.

From 5'RACE with constant-segment primers came TCR alpha and TCR beta cDNA libraries that carried sample barcodes and UMIs. TCRdb independently ran MiXCR on the 5' RACE reads; one entry per CDR3 protein. The sample includes around 250,000 distinct CDR3 sequences, roughly 15% seen only once; the top ten take more than 20%. This clonotype was seen a few times. Its antigen is still unknown. This TCR was sampled from a man aged 18 to 29 who had mild COVID-19 (a few samples of this study predate the infection). Cell type and time point are not known. Material for sequencing was PBMCs or a T cell subset sorted from them (not recorded which). The J gene is TRBJ2-3, the V gene TRBV5-1; no firm D call. The CDR3 loop reads CASSVATGGYGDTQYF. For the CDR3, the DNA is TGCGCCAGCAGCGTAGCAACGGGTGGGTATGGAGATACGCAGTATTTT.